This TCR beta chain stems from a study of beta chain features in type 1 diabetes. Trimming cost V 2 bases and J 0 bases; bases outside gene matches: 9. CDR1 GTSNPN and CDR2 SVGIG come from the germline V gene (reference sequence). The CDR3 is 16 amino acids. Each of the sorted populations had a purity greater than 98%. Expressed TCRB transcripts got sequenced, as all isolated RNA was reverse transcribed. The table came from immunoSEQ multiplex PCR; TCRdb's copy has only in-frame clones and leaves some out. The sample lists approximately 37,000 clones, roughly two thirds occurring once. This receptor was taken from a woman aged 30 to 39 in good health. The chain couples TRBV30 to TRBJ2-7; 8 bases line up with TRBD1. What was sequenced was Tregs from blood. CDR3: CAWSTSGGAGSYEQYF. The CDR3 nucleotides are TGTGCCTGGAGTACCTCAGGGGGCGCTGGCTCCTACGAGCAGTACTTC.